These 2 T cell receptor beta chains share one sample of origin, sequenced in a study of CD8+ T cells in alopecia areata (dated by TCRdb to the late 2010s). Read against the paper, the sample's treatment or condition label means: oral pan-JAK inhibitor, 5-10 mg twice daily. The method behind the library was the immunoSEQ multiplex PCR assay. For TCR sequencing, RNA was extracted from every sample and reverse transcribed into cDNA to serve as template. TCRdb took this table from immuneACCESS and kept in-frame rearrangements with V and J called. Such tables lack part of the clones; where checked against another copy, unresolved V genes explain under half of the gap, and the rest is unexplained. For this sample there are 150,000 to 200,000 clones; roughly 50% appear just once. Roughly 16% of the sample comes from the top ten. The material was CD4+ T cells sorted from blood, obtained between weeks 55 and 65, from a patient treated with tofacitinib. The receptor set was obtained from a human donor with alopecia areata.

DNA for the CDR3: TGCAGCGTTGCGGTCAGAGATTACGAGCAGTACTTC. This translates into CSVAVRDYEQYF. This chain links TRBV29-1 with TRBJ2-7; D is unclear. The CDR3 is 12 residues long. Deletions cut 4 bases from V and 4 bases from J, with 11 bases between. Germline lookup yields CDR1 SQVTM and CDR2 ANQGSEA.

The rearrangement uses TRBV5-1 and TRBJ1-1; D gene ambiguous. V lost 0 bases and J lost 4, with 13 bases in between. The CDR3 has 15 amino acids. Germline lookup yields CDR1 SGHRS and CDR2 YFSETQ. CDR3 coding DNA: TGCGCCAGCAGCTTGGGATCCGGACGGGTCACTGAAGCTTTCTTT. Translated: CASSLGSGRVTEAFF. The whole variable domain, filled in from reference TRBV5-1 and TRBJ1-1, reads KAGVTQTPRYLIKTRGQQVTLSCSPISGHRSVSWYQQTPGQGLQFLFEYFSETQRNKGNFPGRFSGRQFSNSRSEMNVSTLELGDSALYLCASSLGSGRVTEAFFGQGTRLTVV.